Shown below are 18 T cell receptor beta chains from a single sample sequenced in a study of CD8 T cells in ankylosing spondylitis. MiXCR was run by TCRdb on the 5' RACE reads, yielding one entry per CDR3 protein. The sample lists 250,000 to 300,000 distinct CDR3 sequences; 18% were seen once. Sequences were obtained from blood, either unsorted or a sorted T cell fraction (not recorded which). The receptors derive from a male donor with ankylosing spondylitis or in good health (not recorded which).

This clonotype was detected a few times. V gene TRBV9 combines with J gene TRBJ2-2; D is perhaps TRBD1 (5 bases). The CDR3 totals 16 residues. Germline V gene sequence: CDR1 SGDLS, CDR2 YYNGEE. V was trimmed by 0 bases and J by 5 bases, leaving 14 bases between them. In DNA, the CDR3 is TGTGCCAGCAGCGTAGACCCAGGGTATATGACCGGGGAGCTGTTTTTT. It encodes CASSVDPGYMTGELFF.

This clonotype has more than one count but fewer than ten. The genes are TRBV11-2 and TRBJ2-1; D not resolved. Trimming took 0 bases from V and 9 from J, leaving 9 bases between them. Germline V gene data show CDR1 as SGHAT and CDR2 as FQNNGV. This CDR3 is 13 amino acids long. The CDR3 sequence: CASSLDGSVEQFF. The CDR3 nucleotides are TGTGCCAGCAGCTTAGATGGAAGTGTTGAGCAGTTCTTC.

The V call is TRBV29-1, the J call TRBJ1-5; 7 positions match TRBD1. Germline-derived CDR1 and CDR2 are SQVTM and ANQGSEA. This CDR3 is built from 12 residues. J lost 6 bases, V lost 4 bases, and 3 bases had no gene match. The CDR3 nucleotides are TGCAGCGTTGGAGGGGGCGGTCAGCCCCAGCATTTT. Its protein is CSVGGGGQPQHF.

In its sample, this clonotype was seen a few times. The chain is built from TRBV29-1 and TRBJ2-3, with 8 nucleotides matching TRBD2. Germline values: CDR1 SQVTM, CDR2 ANQGSEA. This CDR3 region has 13 residues. J gave up 3 bases and V 6 bases, and 5 bases lay outside the gene matches. The CDR3 protein is CSVGGDLTDTQYF. Here the CDR3 DNA reads TGCAGCGTCGGGGGGGACCTTACAGATACGCAGTATTTT.

The rearrangement joins TRBV27 to TRBJ2-5; 7 bases line up with TRBD1. This CDR3 is 16 amino acids long. Germline CDR1 MNHEY, CDR2 SMNVEV (reference sequence). V dropped 6 bases and J dropped 0; count of bases not matched to a gene: 10. In DNA, the CDR3 is TGTGCCAGCAGCCCTCAGGGGGACCGGTACCAAGAGACCCAGTACTTC. Protein: CASSPQGDRYQETQYF.

The chain couples TRBV7-8 to TRBJ2-7, with 8 bases fitting TRBD2. This CDR3 region has 15 residues. With 3 bases clipped from V and 3 bases from J, the junction kept 7 bases outside the gene matches. The V gene's germline CDR1 is SGHVS and CDR2 FQNEAQ. The DNA for the CDR3 is TGTGCCAGCAGCTTTGAGCGGGGGAGTTACTACGAGCAGTACTTC. This codes for CASSFERGSYYEQYF.

Only a few counts were recorded for this clonotype. V gene TRBV9 combines with J gene TRBJ2-1, with D possibly being TRBD2 (6 bases). This CDR3 is built from 17 residues. Germline V CDR1 and CDR2: SGDLS, YYNGEE. Trimming took off 2 bases at V and 0 bases at J, with 15 bases between the two ends. The DNA for the CDR3 is TGTGCCAGCAGCGTCAGTGGGGAGGCGCGCTCCTACAATGAGCAGTTCTTC. Translating it yields CASSVSGEARSYNEQFF.

This clonotype was seen a few times. The CDR3 DNA reads TGTGCCAGCAGCCCGAGGGTCCAGGGGAATGAGCAGTTCTTC. It specifies CASSPRVQGNEQFF. The V gene is TRBV7-9, the J gene TRBJ2-1, with D possibly matching TRBD1 (6 bases). CDR1 is SEHNR and CDR2 is FQNEAQ in the germline V gene (reference sequence). The CDR3 totals 14 residues. V was clipped by 5 bases and J by 7 bases, with 15 bases between them.

The chain joins TRBV14 to TRBJ2-3; the match to TRBD1 covers 7 bases. J gave up 6 bases and V 1 base, and 10 bases lay outside the gene matches. The CDR3 extends over 16 amino acids. Germline V gives CDR1 SGHDN, CDR2 FVKESK. The CDR3 DNA is TGTGCCAGCAGCCAAGGTCTAGGGGGCTTGCTGGATACGCAGTATTTT. Encoded protein: CASSQGLGGLLDTQYF.

The sample holds a few counts of this clonotype. V and J are TRBV6-2 or TRBV6-3 and TRBJ2-2, with TRBD1 identical over 7 bases. The CDR3 consists of 17 residues. Trimming removed 5 bases from V and 1 base from J; junction bases left unmatched: 10. The germline V gene has CDR1 MNHEY and CDR2 SVGEGT. CDR3 sequence: CASSPLFGTENTGELFF. The CDR3 coding sequence is TGTGCCAGCAGTCCCCTTTTCGGGACAGAGAACACCGGGGAGCTGTTTTTT.

In this sample, this clonotype turned up many times. The chain is built from TRBV20-1 and TRBJ2-7; D ambiguous. V was cut by 0 bases and J by 4 bases, with 10 bases left in between. The CDR3 runs 13 residues. Germline CDR1 and CDR2: DFQATT and SNEGSKA (reference sequence). Here the CDR3 reads CSARDWGKYEQYF. CDR3 nucleotides: TGCAGTGCTAGAGATTGGGGAAAATACGAGCAGTACTTC.

The chain employs TRBV29-1 and TRBJ2-5; TRBD2 might be the D (5 bases). This CDR3 has 12 amino acids. The germline V and J ends were trimmed by 3 bases and 3 bases, with 8 bases remaining between them. CDR1 is SQVTM, CDR2 ANQGSEA, per germline. CDR3 amino acids: CSVDEGKETQYF. CDR3 in DNA: TGCAGCGTTGACGAGGGTAAAGAGACCCAGTACTTC.

J is TRBJ2-5 and V is TRBV14; TRBD1 is a possible D gene (5 bases). Germline lookup yields CDR1 SGHDN and CDR2 FVKESK. CDR3 length: 17 amino acids. Trimming removed 0 bases at V and 1 base at J, with 15 bases between. Here the CDR3 DNA reads TGTGCCAGCAGCCAAGATGTAAGCAGGGCCCCCCAAGAGACCCAGTACTTC. It codes for CASSQDVSRAPQETQYF.

This chain connects TRBV20-1 to TRBJ2-3; TRBD1 aligns across 8 bases. This CDR3 has 16 amino acids. The V segment lost 0 bases and the J segment 4 bases; nucleotides outside the gene matches: 9. Germline CDR1 is DFQATT and CDR2 is SNEGSKA (reference sequence). The CDR3 DNA follows: TGCAGTGCTAGAGATCCCGACAGGGGTATCGCAGATACGCAGTATTTT. It codes for CSARDPDRGIADTQYF.

This clonotype has more than one count but fewer than ten. This chain links TRBV6-5 with TRBJ1-1; no reliable D call. V was trimmed by 2 bases and J by 1 base, leaving 5 bases between them. Per the germline V gene, CDR1 is MNHEY and CDR2 is SVGAGI. The CDR3 length is 13 residues. CDR3 DNA sequence: TGTGCCAGCAGTTACGGGAGGAACACTGAAGCTTTCTTT. Translation gives CASSYGRNTEAFF.

This rearrangement joins TRBV6-5 to TRBJ2-7; the D gene could be TRBD1 or TRBD2 (6 bases each). Germline CDR1 MNHEY, CDR2 SVGAGI. Trimming pared 2 bases from V and 6 bases from J, leaving 11 bases between. The CDR3 loop spans 13 amino acids. CDR3 coding DNA: TGTGCCAGCAGTTACGGGGGGCCGCGCGAGCAGTACTTC. Translation gives CASSYGGPREQYF.

This clonotype has only a few counts. The chain uses TRBV4-1 and TRBJ2-7; TRBD2 is a possible D gene (6 bases). Germline V gene data show CDR1 as MGHRA and CDR2 as YSYEKL. Trimming pared 3 bases from V and 2 bases from J, leaving 17 bases between. This CDR3 contains 16 residues. As DNA, the CDR3 is TGCGCCAGCAGCCAGGCCGGACACCCGGGGGCCTACGAGCAGTACTTC. Its protein product is CASSQAGHPGAYEQYF.

This clonotype was seen only a few times. This chain joins TRBV4-3 and TRBJ2-7, with D perhaps given as TRBD1 or TRBD2 (5 bases each). Trimming pared 0 bases from V and 3 bases from J, leaving 9 bases between. Germline V gene sequence: CDR1 LGHNA, CDR2 YSLEER. This CDR3 is 14 amino acids long. CDR3 bases: TGCGCCAGCAGCCAAGATCATGGGGGCTACGAGCAGTACTTC. Encoded protein: CASSQDHGGYEQYF.